The present T cell receptor beta chain was sequenced within a study of CD8 T cells in ankylosing spondylitis. Study-level points and caveats: Matched ankylosing spondylitis synovial fluid reportedly contained a significantly enriched population of disease-linked clones. Apparently characteristic of ankylosing spondylitis blood was a TCR beta motif (about eight highly homologous variants). Reactive arthritis synovial fluid and blood were previously reported to contain some motif variants.

This CDR3 spans 14 amino acids. Deletions cut 5 bases from V and 4 bases from J, with 14 bases between. Germline loops: CDR1 SGHTA, CDR2 FQGNSA. Molecular-barcoded quantitative 5'-RACE produced these TCR beta libraries. TCRdb independently ran MiXCR on the 5' RACE reads; one entry per CDR3 protein. This table holds some 140,000 distinct CDR3 sequences, 6.5% to 8.5% found once. As to this clonotype: Its antigen is currently unknown.

The material sequenced was synovial fluid, either unsorted or a sorted T cell fraction (not recorded which). This chain joins TRBV7-2 and TRBJ1-1, with D possibly TRBD1 on 5 matching bases. This sequence originates from a male donor with ankylosing spondylitis. For the CDR3, the DNA is TGTGCCAGCAGCCGCAGGGTGGGTGTCACTGAAGCTTTCTTT. It encodes CASSRRVGVTEAFF.